This T cell receptor (beta chain) was sequenced during a study of cytomegalovirus exposure and HLA in healthy donors. The PCR employed 60 Vbeta primers together with 13 Jbeta primers. Assay used: immunoSEQ multiplex PCR; TCRdb lists only in-frame clones, some missing. This table has around 200,000 clones, more than 80% appearing once. As for this clone: Its specificity is not known.

CDR1 is MGHRA and CDR2 is YSYEKL in the germline V gene. Trimming cost V 1 base and J 5 bases; bases outside gene matches: 6. The CDR3 contains 15 residues. Findings and limits, study-wide: In most subjects, TCR beta sequences reportedly gave accurate predictions of HLA-A and HLA-B alleles. CMV serostatus was the only immune exposure information that was available. Highest at DRB1 and lowest at HLA-C, TCR association rates differed among HLA loci in a later analysis. An apparent linkage of common viral pathogens to several of the most significant clusters emerged in a later analysis.

The chain combines TRBV4-1 with TRBJ2-5; 8 nucleotides align to TRBD2. The TCR comes from a boy aged 5-17 years in good health and CMV-seronegative. Sequencing used PBMCs. The CDR3 DNA sequence: TGCGCCAGCAGCCAAGTAACGGGGGGGCTGGAGACCCAGTACTTC. Amino acid sequence: CASSQVTGGLETQYF.